This TCR beta chain comes out of a study of blood T cells in healthy people across ages. Study-wide findings and caveats: The authors considered diversity estimates from one million T cells to be underestimates.

With a J-beta primer mix and a sample-barcoded 5' primer, a second PCR ran roughly 7 to 11 cycles. From the 5' RACE reads, TCRdb called clonotypes with MiXCR, one entry per CDR3 protein. The sample has 1.5 million to 2 million distinct CDR3 sequences, around 48% seen once. As to this clonotype: Its antigen remains unknown.

V was shortened by 3 bases and J by 6 bases, with 11 bases between the two germline ends. This CDR3 has 13 amino acids. Germline V gene sequence: CDR1 ENHRY, CDR2 SYGVKD. The source material was blood. The chain has TRBV10-3 and TRBJ1-2; unclear D gene. This clonotype was sampled from a woman aged 35 to 49 in good health. The CDR3 sequence is CAISEIWEDGYTF. The CDR3 DNA follows: TGTGCCATCAGTGAAATATGGGAGGATGGCTACACCTTC.